This TCR beta chain is from a study of blood T cell dynamics during melanoma immunotherapy (dated by TCRdb to the early 2020s). A note on the overall study: All patients had metastatic melanoma and were given first-line pembrolizumab or nivolumab plus ipilimumab as standard of care in the United Kingdom. To find early correlates of response, the study profiled the peripheral T cell receptor repertoires of patients with metastatic melanoma both before and after one cycle of checkpoint inhibitor therapy. Consecutive patients formed a training cohort, and a further independent group of patients from the same centre was pooled into an external validation set. Overall results and qualifications from the work: The relatively small sample size was recognized as a factor that could limit how well the results generalize. Unlike progressors, patients who went on to achieve disease control showed a bifurcated reorganization of the PBMC repertoire at W3, with either increased clonality or increased diversity. The study was unable to establish whether the T cell clones driving the repertoire changes were melanoma-specific or instead reflected general immune activation.

The CDR3 sequence holds 16 residues, the cysteine and phenylalanine included. Only the CDR3 portion is preserved as DNA: 48 bases, with reading frame beginning at the first base. Based on the germline V gene (reference sequence), the CDR1 and CDR2 sequences are MNHEY and SMNVEV. Trimming removed 5 bases from V and 6 bases from J, leaving 20 bases between the germline ends. Every bulk PBMC sample had a fixed 350 ng of DNA loaded. TCR beta CDR3 sequences were amplified from genomic DNA using the immunoSEQ TCRb Assay kit according to manufacturer instructions. The KAPA Library Quantification Kit for Illumina platforms was used to quantify pooled libraries by qPCR. Sequencing of the pooled libraries was done on an Illumina NextSeq 500, with clustering at about 0.55-1.2 pM. Per the original workflow: The TCR data were analyzed using immunoSEQ ANALYZER and the R LymphoSeq package. A rearrangement efficiency score was calculated as productive divided by the sum of productive and non-productive CDR3 sequences. Clonality was measured with the Gini coefficient and diversity with the Renyi index at alpha=1, compared pairwise between timepoints within each patient. In LymphoSeq, clonal relatedness was computed using an edit distance of 3, and repertoire similarity was computed using the Bhattacharyya coefficient. To classify response, a linear discriminant analysis based on week-3 changes in clonality and diversity was built using the R MASS and caret packages. TCRdb provides this immuneACCESS table in a form limited to in-frame rearrangements. Some clones are lacking; in checked studies, under half of them reflect an unresolved V gene, and why the rest are absent is not known. V and J calls and clone size are as listed in that table; D and trimming were resolved from the DNA. The sample table contains approximately 9,800 clones; only one count was recorded for about 85% of them. 9.8% of the sample is taken by the ten largest.

This specimen's time point label, per the study, means: pre-treatment baseline. Blood was sampled before treatment (T0) and at week 3 (W3), after the first cycle of checkpoint blockade. Except for a couple of patients with rapid clinical progression, response was assessed 12 weeks after the first infusion by RECIST 1.1; disease control meant complete response, partial response or stable disease. Patients with prior systemic cancer treatment, concomitant immunosuppressant therapy or synchronous other active malignancies were excluded. To track both circulating cells and T cell turnover, TCR beta was sequenced from bulk PBMC as well as from plasma cell-free DNA. Lymphoprep and SepMate tubes were used to isolate PBMC from blood, and red cell lysis was then performed. QIAamp DNA Blood Mini kits were used to extract DNA from PBMC and from sorted T cell subsets. A word on this clone: Its antigen is not yet known. Within one base of it there is no much larger clone, and no base qualities were kept.

The sample was blood, taken from a patient treated with checkpoint blockade. This sequence originates from a human donor with melanoma. The chain is made from TRBV27 and TRBJ1-5; TRBD1 is perhaps the D gene, given 6 matching bases. Read as DNA, the sequence is TGTGCCAGCAGTCCCTACCTGACAGGTCGAGGTCAGCCCCAGCATTTT. Translated, this gives CASSPYLTGRGQPQHF.